This TCR beta chain was profiled in a study of blood T cell repertoires in COVID-19. Whole-study context: Samples taken during acute and convalescent COVID-19 were collected in the United States, Italy and Spain.

Original data processing: By means of reference gene primer amplification, nucleated cell counts were estimated. Assay used: immunoSEQ multiplex PCR; TCRdb lists only in-frame clones, some missing. V and J calls and clone size follow that table, whereas D and trimming were derived from the DNA. Among about 210,000 clones listed, around 80% were seen once. Trimming took off 6 bases at V and 4 bases at J, with 16 bases between the two ends. Germline V gene lookup returns CDR1 MGHDK and CDR2 SYGVNS. The CDR3 runs to 14 residues. The clonotype originates from a woman in her forties with acute or convalescent COVID-19. J is TRBJ2-7 and V is TRBV25-1, with TRBD2 as a possible D gene (6 bases). Sequencing used peripheral blood. CDR3 bases: TGTGCCAGCAGCCCCGGGACTTACGTGTACGAGCAGTACTTC. This sequence encodes CASSPGTYVYEQYF.